This T cell receptor (beta chain) was found in a study of blood T cell repertoires in COVID-19. Study-level background: The samples span acute and convalescent COVID-19 from the United States, Italy and Spain. Sources were T cells, B-cell-depleted T cells, or PBMCs; the material itself was cDNA or gDNA.

Original processing notes: The assay estimated nucleated cells by amplifying reference gene primers. Data came from immunoSEQ multiplex PCR; TCRdb stores just in-frame clones and leaves some out. V and J calls plus clone size are reproduced from that table; the DNA served to infer D and trimming. The sample lists approximately 50,000 clones, roughly 88% occurring once. V lost 2 bases and J 1 base, leaving 20 bases between the germline ends. The CDR3 runs to 18 residues. Germline V gene sequence: CDR1 PRHDT, CDR2 FYEKMQ (reference sequence). The J gene is TRBJ1-1, the V gene TRBV13; D is unresolved. The receptor's source is a human donor in a cohort sampled during active COVID-19. The sequenced sample consisted of peripheral blood. The CDR3 reads CASSLYRESSTANTEAFF. The CDR3 bases are TGTGCCAGCAGCTTATACAGAGAGAGCTCCACTGCGAACACTGAAGCTTTCTTT.